This passage covers 27 T cell receptor beta chains from one sample sequenced in a study of shared clonotypes between healthy human individuals. The repertoire was sequenced with immunoSEQ multiplex PCR; TCRdb's copy has only in-frame clones and lacks some. Of 2 million to 3 million clones in the sample, roughly 93% were seen once. Sample: naive CD4+ T cells from PBMCs. Subset reported: CD45RA+ positively selected. These receptors originate from a man younger than 35 in good health. Some clones in this sample may be carry-over from other donors' samples.

The gene calls are TRBV28 and TRBJ1-2; 9 bases are shared with TRBD1. The CDR3 covers 16 residues. With V trimmed by 6 bases and J by 3 bases, 11 bases remained unmatched. Per the germline V gene, CDR1 is MDHEN and CDR2 is SYDVKM. The CDR3 region has the DNA TGTGCCAGCAGCACGAAACACAGGGGGCCGGACTATGGCTACACCTTC. This gives the protein CASSTKHRGPDYGYTF.

V usage is TRBV5-1 and J usage is TRBJ2-3, with 9 bases identical to TRBD1. The V and J ends lost 4 bases and 6 bases, in that order; junction bases with no gene match: 6. The germline V gene encodes CDR1 SGHRS and CDR2 YFSETQ. The CDR3 is made up of 14 amino acids. For the CDR3, the DNA is TGCGCCAGCAGCGAACAGGGGGCGCTTGATACGCAGTATTTT. Protein sequence: CASSEQGALDTQYF.

The rearrangement links TRBV5-1 to TRBJ2-5, with a possible D match to TRBD1 (5 bases). Germline lookup yields CDR1 SGHRS and CDR2 YFSETQ. The CDR3 sequence is 15 residues long. The V end lost 4 bases, the J end lost 5 bases, and 18 bases lay between the germline ends. As DNA, the CDR3 is TGCGCCAGCAGCCCTAGTATAGGGGTTCGGGAGACCCAGTACTTC. This codes for CASSPSIGVRETQYF.

The chain carries TRBV27 and TRBJ1-3, with 9 bases that match TRBD1. The CDR3 covers 16 residues. Germline assignment: CDR1 MNHEY and CDR2 SMNVEV (reference sequence). With 10 bases clipped from V and 3 bases from J, the junction kept 13 bases outside the gene matches. CDR3 DNA: TGTGCCACCAGACAGCAGACAGGGGGTCGTGGAAACACCATATATTTT. This sequence encodes CATRQQTGGRGNTIYF.

V usage is TRBV29-1 and J usage is TRBJ2-4; the match to TRBD2 covers 8 bases. Germline CDR1 is SQVTM and CDR2 is ANQGSEA. The CDR3 totals 13 residues. V lost 5 bases to trimming and J lost 0 bases; unmatched junction nucleotides: 0. The DNA of the CDR3 is TGCAGCGTTCTAGCGGGAGCCAAAAACATTCAGTACTTC. Translating gives CSVLAGAKNIQYF.

On this clone: This CDR3 is also generated by other DNA sequences in the sample. This rearrangement joins TRBV6-5 to TRBJ2-1; D remains ambiguous. From germline, CDR1 is MNHEY and CDR2 SVGAGI. The CDR3 has 11 amino acids. Trimming left V 0 bases short and J 10 bases short, with 4 bases between. CDR3 protein: CASSYSGEQFF. In DNA, the CDR3 is TGTGCCAGCAGTTACTCGGGGGAGCAGTTCTTC.

This chain connects TRBV29-1 to TRBJ2-7; 8 bases align to TRBD1. Germline V lookup: CDR1 SQVTM, CDR2 ANQGSEA. J lost 7 bases, V lost 3 bases, and 8 bases had no gene match. The CDR3 contains 13 residues. CDR3 in DNA: TGCAGCGTTGAGGGGGACAGGCGCATGGAGCAGTACTTC. Translation: CSVEGDRRMEQYF.

The chain has TRBV7-2 and TRBJ2-1; TRBD1 might be the D (5 bases). Deletions cut 8 bases from V and 0 bases from J, with 14 bases between. CDR1 is SGHTA, CDR2 FQGNSA, per germline. The CDR3 contains 15 residues. The CDR3 region has the DNA TGTGCCAGCTCGGTGGGGCCCCACTCCTACAATGAGCAGTTCTTC. Translated, it gives CASSVGPHSYNEQFF.

J is TRBJ2-4 and V is TRBV18; weak D call: TRBD2 (5 bases). There are 16 residues in the CDR3. The ends were cut back, 3 bases at V and 0 bases at J, with 12 bases in the middle. The V gene's germline CDR1 is KGHSH and CDR2 LQKENI. The chain's CDR3 is CASSPGRGLAKNIQYF. The CDR3 DNA reads TGTGCCAGCTCACCCGGTCGCGGGTTAGCCAAAAACATTCAGTACTTC.

The gene calls are TRBV4-2 and TRBJ2-2; no clear D. Germline V gene lookup returns CDR1 LGHNA and CDR2 YNFKEQ. The CDR3 covers 15 residues. The germline V and J ends were trimmed by 0 bases and 4 bases, with 9 bases remaining between them. The CDR3 sequence: CASSQEARTTGELFF. The CDR3 DNA sequence: TGTGCCAGCAGCCAAGAGGCGAGAACCACCGGGGAGCTGTTTTTT.

This clone was found a few times. Other DNA sequences in the same sample also yield this CDR3. J is TRBJ1-1 and V is TRBV9, with D maybe TRBD1 (5 bases). Germline V gene lookup returns CDR1 SGDLS and CDR2 YYNGEE. Between the trimmed V and J ends, which lost 0 bases and 6 bases, there was a span of 9 bases. The CDR3 is made up of 13 amino acids. In nucleotides, the CDR3 is TGTGCCAGCAGCGTAGGTTGGGGCGCTGAAGCTTTCTTT. It yields the protein CASSVGWGAEAFF.

The V and J genes are TRBV5-4 and TRBJ2-3; 8 bases fit TRBD1. The CDR3 consists of 16 residues. From germline, CDR1 is SGHNT and CDR2 YYREEE (reference sequence). Trimming cost V 1 base and J 1 base; bases outside gene matches: 5. CDR3 bases: TGTGCCAGCAGCTTGCTGGGACAGGACCGCACAGATACGCAGTATTTT. Its protein is CASSLLGQDRTDTQYF.

The V and J genes are TRBV5-1 and TRBJ2-3; 7 bases line up with TRBD2. The J segment lost 6 bases and the V segment lost 2 bases, leaving 12 bases of the junction unmatched. Germline V gives CDR1 SGHRS, CDR2 YFSETQ. The CDR3 contains 16 residues. The chain's CDR3 is CASSFGAAGVGDTQYF. The CDR3 DNA is TGCGCCAGCAGCTTTGGAGCGGCGGGAGTCGGTGATACGCAGTATTTT.

The CDR3 DNA follows: TGTGCCAGCAGCTTCGGGGAGACTGAAGCTTTCTTT. Residues: CASSFGETEAFF. This rearrangement joins TRBV5-6 to TRBJ1-1; D is unclear. CDR3 length: 12 residues. The germline V gene encodes CDR1 SGHDT and CDR2 YYEEEE. The germline V and J ends were trimmed by 2 bases and 5 bases, with 7 bases remaining between them.

This chain joins TRBV7-3 and TRBJ2-1; a weak D match, TRBD1 (5 bases). The V end was cut by 1 base, the J end by 2 bases, with 9 bases between. CDR3 size: 15 residues. Looked up from germline, CDR1 is SGHTA and CDR2 is FQGTGA. Written as DNA, the CDR3 is TGTGCCAGCAGCTTAATCACAGGCCCCTACAATGAGCAGTTCTTC. Amino acids: CASSLITGPYNEQFF. Full variable domain (rest looked up from reference TRBV7-3 and TRBJ2-1): GAGVSQTPSNKVTEKGKYVELRCDPISGHTALYWYRQSLGQGPEFLIYFQGTGAADDSGLPNDRFFAVRPEGSVSTLKIQRTERGDSAVYLCASSLITGPYNEQFFGPGTRLTVL.

The chain carries TRBV6-5 and TRBJ2-3; D call uncertain. V was clipped by 2 bases and J by 0 bases, with 9 bases between them. There are 15 residues in the CDR3. Germline V gives CDR1 MNHEY, CDR2 SVGAGI. The CDR3 spells CASSYRARSTDTQYF. The CDR3 nucleotides are TGTGCCAGCAGTTACAGGGCTCGCAGCACAGATACGCAGTATTTT.

The genes are TRBV7-2 and TRBJ2-4; TRBD1 or TRBD2 may be the D gene (5 bases each). V lost 1 base and J lost 8, with 18 bases in between. The germline V gene has CDR1 SGHTA and CDR2 FQGNSA. The CDR3 consists of 16 residues. CDR3 nucleotide sequence: TGTGCCAGCAGCTTAGTTTCGGGGTCCCTGGGGGACATTCAGTACTTC. Translating gives CASSLVSGSLGDIQYF.

As to this clone: Other DNA sequences from this sample encode an identical CDR3 as well. The chain couples TRBV2 to TRBJ2-5, with D perhaps matching TRBD2 (5 bases). Germline-derived CDR1 and CDR2 are SNHLY and FYNNEI. Trimming pared 6 bases from V and 0 bases from J, leaving 5 bases between. The CDR3 covers 12 residues. CDR3: CASRRDQETQYF. The DNA for the CDR3 is TGTGCCAGCAGGAGGGACCAAGAGACCCAGTACTTC.

The chain uses TRBV5-1 and TRBJ1-4, with D perhaps matching TRBD1 (6 bases). Germline lookup yields CDR1 SGHRS and CDR2 YFSETQ. The CDR3 loop spans 15 amino acids. V was clipped by 3 bases and J by 7 bases, with 16 bases between them. The CDR3 reads CASSWGPGDGEKLFF. Here the CDR3 DNA reads TGCGCCAGCAGCTGGGGGCCAGGGGATGGTGAAAAACTGTTTTTT.

This clone was recorded a few times. In DNA form, the CDR3 reads TGTGCCTGGAGTATGGACCGCAATCAGCCCCAGCATTTT. It translates to CAWSMDRNQPQHF. J is TRBJ1-5 and V is TRBV30, with no clear D. Germline assignment: CDR1 GTSNPN and CDR2 SVGIG (reference sequence). The CDR3 has 13 residues. V was shortened by 2 bases and J by 2 bases, with 7 bases between the two germline ends.

Concerning this clone: This sample includes further DNA sequences coding for the same CDR3. The gene calls are TRBV28 and TRBJ2-1, with 8 nucleotides matching TRBD2. CDR1 is MDHEN, CDR2 SYDVKM, per germline. The CDR3 loop spans 14 amino acids. J lost 4 bases, V lost 4 bases, and 3 bases had no gene match. Here the CDR3 DNA reads TGTGCCAGCAGTTCCGGGACTAGATACAATGAGCAGTTCTTC. This codes for CASSSGTRYNEQFF.

The J gene is TRBJ2-1, the V gene TRBV5-1, with D unresolved. With 4 bases removed from V and 0 bases from J, the gap between germline ends came to 11 bases. The CDR3 contains 15 residues. Per the germline V gene, CDR1 is SGHRS and CDR2 is YFSETQ. CDR3 in DNA: TGCGCCAGCAGCCCCAAAACAAGCTCCTACAATGAGCAGTTCTTC. Its protein product is CASSPKTSSYNEQFF.

This clone showed up just a few times. Other nucleotide sequences from this sample produce the same CDR3. The rearrangement joins TRBV28 to TRBJ1-1, with D possibly matching TRBD1 (5 bases). In germline, CDR1 is MDHEN, CDR2 SYDVKM. The V gene lost 6 bases and the J gene lost 1 base, with 15 bases spanning the gap. The CDR3 is made up of 15 amino acids. CDR3 protein: CASSLGQGRNTEAFF. The CDR3, as DNA: TGTGCCAGCAGCCTGGGGCAGGGACGGAACACTGAAGCTTTCTTT.

The chain couples TRBV7-2 to TRBJ2-1, with D perhaps matching TRBD1 (5 bases). Germline-derived CDR1 and CDR2 are SGHTA and FQGNSA. This CDR3 comprises 16 residues. The germline V and J ends were trimmed by 0 bases and 0 bases, with 9 bases remaining between them. In DNA form, the CDR3 reads TGTGCCAGCAGCTTAGCAGGGGCAGGCTCCTACAATGAGCAGTTCTTC. It specifies CASSLAGAGSYNEQFF.

The V and J genes are TRBV7-9 and TRBJ1-1; D unclear. Germline V gives CDR1 SEHNR, CDR2 FQNEAQ (reference sequence). V was pared by 5 bases and J by 1 base, with 14 bases between. The CDR3 has 15 residues. This CDR3 reads CASSMGSIRNTEAFF. The CDR3, as DNA: TGTGCCAGCAGCATGGGCAGCATAAGGAACACTGAAGCTTTCTTT.

This chain links TRBV7-2 with TRBJ2-5, with TRBD1 matching over 7 bases. Germline V gene lookup returns CDR1 SGHTA and CDR2 FQGNSA. The V and J ends lost 5 bases and 5 bases, in that order; junction bases with no gene match: 11. The CDR3 sequence is 15 residues long. The CDR3 bases are TGTGCCAGCAGCCGGGTGACAGGGTGGATGGAGACCCAGTACTTC. It encodes CASSRVTGWMETQYF.

This clone was detected once. This sequence joins TRBV29-1 and TRBJ2-7, with 8 bases aligning to TRBD2. After removal of 2 bases from V and 9 bases from J, the junction contained 15 bases not matched to a gene. Germline-derived CDR1 and CDR2 are SQVTM and ANQGSEA. There are 15 residues in the CDR3. The CDR3 DNA follows: TGCAGCGTTGAACCGACCGGGAGGGTCCCTCGGGCGCAGTACTTC. Residues: CSVEPTGRVPRAQYF.